The table lists the clone carrying this T cell receptor beta chain with a few counts. Its antigen remains unknown. The data originate from a study of T cell repertoires in cytomegalovirus infection. Study as a whole: Recently identified HLA-C-restricted and well-studied HLA-B-restricted CMV epitopes were used. Evidence of both CMV infection and a matching HLA type came from public TCR beta signatures.

TCRdb processed the reads anew with MiXCR; each CDR3 protein has one entry. The profile shows a few hundred thousand distinct CDR3 sequences, roughly 46% of them singletons. The CDR3 runs 10 residues. V gave up 10 bases and J gave up 3 bases, with 3 bases separating them. Germline loops: CDR1 MGHDK, CDR2 SYGVNS. Findings and caveats of the study: HLA-C-restricted CMV-specific TCR beta clonotypes were dominant in the ex vivo response.

The TCR sequence derives from a human donor in good health (CMV status not recorded). Some clones in this sample may be carry-over from other donors' samples. The sample consisted of cultured PBMCs, taken from culture after CMV antigen stimulation. The chain uses TRBV25-1 and TRBJ2-2; no clear D gene. CDR3 amino acids: CAIHTGELFF. The CDR3 nucleotides are TGTGCCATCCACACCGGGGAGCTGTTTTTT.